This T cell receptor beta chain was sequenced during a study of CD8+ T cells in alopecia areata. Stated treatment: oral pan-JAK inhibitor, 5-10 mg twice daily. TCR sequencing used cDNA made by reverse transcription of extracted RNA. TCRdb keeps only in-frame clones here, not all; method: immunoSEQ multiplex PCR. Here the sample spans 200,000 to 250,000 clones, about three fifths being singletons. CDR1 MGHDK and CDR2 SYGVNS come from the germline V gene. The CDR3 has 16 amino acids. The V gene end was trimmed by 6 bases and the J gene end by 6 bases; junction bases not matched to a gene: 13. V usage is TRBV25-1 and J usage is TRBJ2-5; 10 positions match TRBD1. This clonotype was sampled from a human donor with alopecia areata. The sample consisted of CD4+ T cells sorted from blood, taken at week 4, from a patient treated with tofacitinib. The CDR3 nucleotides are TGTGCCAGCAGCCCCCCCGGGACAGGGGCTATGAAGACCCAGTACTTC. Translated: CASSPPGTGAMKTQYF. Supplemented by reference TRBV25-1 and TRBJ2-5, the full variable domain reads EADIYQTPRYLVIGTGKKITLECSQTMGHDKMYWYQQDPGMELHLIHYSYGVNSTEKGDLSSESTVSRIRTEHFPLTLESARPSHTSQYLCASSPPGTGAMKTQYFGPGTRLLVL.